The rows below give T cell receptor beta chains drawn from one sample of a study of T cell changes during pregnancy in multiple sclerosis. Assay: immunoSEQ multiplex PCR; the TCRdb copy retains only in-frame clones and omits some. The sample holds about 64,000 clones, roughly 89% seen once. The specimen was peripheral blood, collected in the second trimester of pregnancy. The receptors stem from a female donor with multiple sclerosis, enrolled in a pregnancy study. Both conserved end residues are part of each CDR3. A D gene is named only where the DNA matches it firmly.

TRBJ1-2,TRBD1,TRBV18,CASSPSVGQDYGYTF,TGTGCCAGCTCACCATCCGTTGGACAGGACTATGGCTACACCTTC
TRBJ1-1,TRBD1,TRBV5-1,CASSPPGQMNTEAFF,TGCGCCAGCAGCCCACCGGGACAGATGAACACTGAAGCTTTCTTT
TRBJ2-3,TRBD2,TRBV6-4,CASSETDGGGDTQYF,TGTGCCAGCAGTGAGACGGACGGGGGAGGGGATACGCAGTATTTT
TRBJ1-5,.,TRBV19,CASSPAGYSNQPQHF,TGTGCCAGTAGTCCGGCGGGCTATAGCAATCAGCCCCAGCATTTT
TRBJ2-2,TRBD1,TRBV6-4,CASKQDRDLTGELFF,TGTGCCAGCAAACAGGACAGGGACCTCACCGGGGAGCTGTTTTTT
TRBJ1-1,.,TRBV11-1,CASSLDTGMTEAFF,TGTGCCAGCAGCTTAGATACGGGGATGACTGAAGCTTTCTTT
TRBJ1-1,TRBD1,TRBV5-1,CASSLTQTGWEAFF,TGCGCCAGCAGCTTGACCCAGACAGGGTGGGAAGCTTTCTTT
TRBJ2-7,.,TRBV5-6,CASSRGSGYEQYF,TGTGCCAGCAGTAGGGGGAGCGGATACGAGCAGTACTTC
TRBJ1-3,TRBD1,TRBV10-3,CAIRTDRGAGNTIYF,TGTGCCATCAGGACCGACAGGGGTGCTGGAAACACCATATATTTT
TRBJ2-7,.,TRBV5-1,CASSLGGSSHEQYF,TGCGCCAGCAGCTTGGGTGGGAGTAGCCACGAGCAGTACTTC
TRBJ1-4,TRBD1,TRBV27,CASSPLTGVGSSPTNEKLFF,TGTGCCAGCAGTCCTTTGACAGGGGTTGGTTCCTCTCCAACTAATGAAAAACTGTTTTTT